This paragraph reports one TCR beta chain. The same CDR3 also results from other DNA sequences found in this sample. With V trimmed by 5 bases and J by 3 bases, 6 bases remained unmatched. CDR1 and CDR2 from the germline V gene are SGHTA and FQGTGA. The length of the CDR3 is 15 residues. These data come from a study of shared clonotypes between healthy human individuals. As defined, naive CD8 cells were CD45RO-negative and positively selected for CCR7, with terminally differentiated effector memory CD45RA+ cells excluded. Measured with immunoSEQ multiplex PCR; TCRdb has only the in-frame clones, and not every one. In the table there are about 870,000 clones, 80% to 95% of which are singletons.

The chain uses TRBV7-3 and TRBJ2-2, with TRBD1 identical over 7 bases. The TCR sequence derives from a man aged 25 to 40 in good health. The sequencing input was naive CD8+ T cells sorted from blood. This chain's CDR3 is CASSLIGGDTGELFF. DNA of the CDR3: TGTGCCAGCAGCCTTATAGGGGGCGACACCGGGGAGCTGTTTTTT. Full variable domain (rest looked up from reference TRBV7-3 and TRBJ2-2): GAGVSQTPSNKVTEKGKYVELRCDPISGHTALYWYRQSLGQGPEFLIYFQGTGAADDSGLPNDRFFAVRPEGSVSTLKIQRTERGDSAVYLCASSLIGGDTGELFFGEGSRLTVL.